A selection of T cell receptor beta chains follows, all from one sample in a study of regulatory T cells in long-lasting Graves disease. From the multiplex PCR reads, TCRdb called clonotypes with MiXCR, one entry per CDR3 protein. In the table there are over 500,000 distinct CDR3 sequences, around 16% of which are singletons. These data were also reused for a study on T cells in Graves' hyperthyroidism and ophthalmopathy.

The sequencing here drew on peripheral blood mononuclear cells (PBMCs), taken at new diagnosis, from a patient treated with antithyroid drugs. These receptor sequences come from a man younger than 30 with Graves disease. CDR3s include the opening cysteine and the closing phenylalanine or tryptophan. Each record gives: CDR3 DNA, CDR3 protein, D gene, CDR3 length, clone size, J gene, V gene. The D gene is left open where the match is weak. Clone size is shown for a subset of rows, as once, few, many or a class of expanded clone.

TGTGCCAGCAGTGAGGGGGGGAGTCAGCCCCAGCATTTT | CASSEGGSQPQHF | NA | 13 | many | TRBJ1-5 | TRBV2
TGTACCTGGAGGGCCGGGACTAGGGTGGACGAGCAGTACTTC | CTWRAGTRVDEQYF | TRBD2 | 14 | once | TRBJ2-7 | TRBV30
TGCAGTGCTACACCCTGGGACAGGGGGGGCACAGATACGCAGTATTTT | CSATPWDRGGTDTQYF | TRBD1 | 16 | NA | TRBJ2-3 | TRBV20-1
TGCGCCAGCAGCCAAAAAGCCGGGACAGGGACCTACGAGCAGTACTTC | CASSQKAGTGTYEQYF | TRBD1 | 16 | NA | TRBJ2-7 | TRBV4-1
TGTGCCAGCAGCGGGCCCGGGGAGCTGTTTTTT | CASSGPGELFF | NA | 11 | NA | TRBJ2-2 | TRBV11-2
TGTGCTAGTCGGAGCGGGAACTACAATGAGCAGTTCTTC | CASRSGNYNEQFF | TRBD2 | 13 | few | TRBJ2-1 | TRBV12-5
TGCAGTGCTGACGTTACCAGCTCCTACAATGAGCAGTTCTTC | CSADVTSSYNEQFF | NA | 14 | few | TRBJ2-1 | TRBV20-1
TGTGCCAGCAGAGAATCGATGAACACTGAAGCTTTCTTT | CASRESMNTEAFF | NA | 13 | many | TRBJ1-1 | TRBV6-2/TRBV6-3
TGTGCCAGCAGTTCCCCAGGGACATTATTTTCCTACGAGCAGTACTTC | CASSSPGTLFSYEQYF | NA | 16 | few | TRBJ2-7 | TRBV28
TGTGCCAGTAGTACGGCGTCGCCTGGGGCTTTCTTT | CASSTASPGAFF | NA | 12 | NA | TRBJ1-1 | TRBV19
TGTGCCAGCAGCAACCACAGGAGCGCCCAGCAGTTCTTC | CASSNHRSAQQFF | NA | 13 | NA | TRBJ2-1 | TRBV12-3/TRBV12-4
TGTGCCAGCAGCCCTATTCCGGGGTACGAGCAGTACTTC | CASSPIPGYEQYF | NA | 13 | many | TRBJ2-7 | TRBV27
TGTGCCAGCAGTTTACTTGGGGGAGGCGGTGAAAAACTGTTTTTT | CASSLLGGGGEKLFF | NA | 15 | NA | TRBJ1-4 | TRBV27
TGTGCCAGCAGCGTTATTTCTGGGGGCCCCTACGAGCAGTACTTC | CASSVISGGPYEQYF | NA | 15 | many | TRBJ2-7 | TRBV7-9
TGTGCCAGCAGCCGGGAAGGGAGCGGGGAAAAACTGTTTTTT | CASSREGSGEKLFF | NA | 14 | NA | TRBJ1-4 | TRBV7-2
TGTGCCAGCAGTTACTCGGCTGGTTTAGCTCACTCTGTAAACACCATATATTTT | CASSYSAGLAHSVNTIYF | NA | 18 | few | TRBJ1-3 | TRBV6-2/TRBV6-3
TGTGCCTGCCTAGGGGGCACAGATACGCAGTATTTT | CACLGGTDTQYF | NA | 12 | few | TRBJ2-3 | TRBV30
TGTGCCAGTAGTTTACAGGGGGGCAATCAGCCCCAGCATTTT | CASSLQGGNQPQHF | TRBD1 | 14 | many | TRBJ1-5 | TRBV5-1
TGTGCCAGCAGCGTAGGGGTTCAGGGCGAGCAGTACTTC | CASSVGVQGEQYF | NA | 13 | NA | TRBJ2-7 | TRBV9
TGTGCCAGCAGTGTAGTATACAATGAGCAGTTCTTC | CASSVVYNEQFF | NA | 12 | many | TRBJ2-1 | TRBV28
TGTGCCAGCAGTTTGGGGTCTCTCAGCGAGCAGTACTTC | CASSLGSLSEQYF | NA | 13 | many | TRBJ2-7 | TRBV27
TGTGCCTGGACAGGGTTAAACATTCAGTACTTC | CAWTGLNIQYF | NA | 11 | once | TRBJ2-4 | TRBV30
TGTGCCTGGATACCGGGCAGTAGAGCTTTCTTT | CAWIPGSRAFF | NA | 11 | many | TRBJ1-1 | TRBV30
TGCAGTGCTACGACAGTGAATAATTCACCCCTCCACTTT | CSATTVNNSPLHF | NA | 13 | NA | TRBJ1-6 | TRBV20-1
TGTGCCAGCAGTGAACAGCTTGGCGGAAACACCATATATTTT | CASSEQLGGNTIYF | NA | 14 | many | TRBJ1-3 | TRBV6-1
TGTGCTAGTGCCCAGGGGCAAGGGCAAGAGACCCAGTACTTC | CASAQGQGQETQYF | NA | 14 | few | TRBJ2-5 | TRBV12-5
TGTGCCAACAGCCGTCAGGGCACAGGGAGCTCCTACAATGAGCAGTTCTTC | CANSRQGTGSSYNEQFF | NA | 17 | few | TRBJ2-1 | TRBV5-5
TGTGCCAGCAGATTAGGACTAGCGGACAACAATGAGCAGTTCTTC | CASRLGLADNNEQFF | TRBD2 | 15 | few | TRBJ2-1 | TRBV7-2
TGTGCCAGCAGCCCCCCGACTAGCGGGAGCGTCAATGAGCAGTTCTTC | CASSPPTSGSVNEQFF | TRBD2 | 16 | many | TRBJ2-1 | TRBV3-1
TGCAGTGCTAGAGTGAGCGGGAGAAACACCGGGGAGCTGTTTTTT | CSARVSGRNTGELFF | TRBD2 | 15 | NA | TRBJ2-2 | TRBV20-1
TGTGCCTGGAGTGGCGGGACTAGCAGAGGTCAGTTCTTC | CAWSGGTSRGQFF | TRBD2 | 13 | many | TRBJ2-1 | TRBV30